This T cell receptor beta chain was profiled in a study of blood T cells in healthy people across ages. General study results and limits: PBMCs were not sorted, which prevented a conclusive comparison of naive versus antigen-experienced cells. Older individuals had lower TCR beta diversity per million T cells (the decline was roughly linear).

Germline CDR1 SQVTM, CDR2 ANQGSEA. Trimming cost V 7 bases and J 6 bases, with 15 bases left between them. The CDR3 is 12 residues long. Notes on this clonotype: Its antigen remains unknown.

Using a J-beta primer mix together with a sample-barcoded 5' primer, a second PCR was run for roughly 7 to 11 cycles. TCRdb processed the 5' RACE reads anew with MiXCR; each CDR3 protein has one entry. The sample comprises 700,000 or so distinct CDR3 sequences, 40% to 50% of which are singletons, and 30% rests with the top ten. Sequenced: blood. The source of this sequence is a man aged 80 or over in good health. V usage is TRBV29-1 and J usage is TRBJ1-2; perhaps TRBD1 as D (5 bases). CDR3 sequence (DNA): TGCAGCGCCGAGGGGAACGGCGATGGCTACACCTTC. Translation gives CSAEGNGDGYTF.